These 14 T cell receptor beta chains were all obtained from the same sample, sequenced in a study of identical twins. TCRdb reanalysed the 5' RACE reads using MiXCR and keeps one entry per CDR3 protein. This sample has just under 650,000 distinct CDR3 sequences, with under 8.5% found just once. These records were also assigned to another study, of yellow fever vaccine responses in identical twins.

Sequenced sample: PBMCs. These receptors were taken from a woman under 30 in good health.

The chain uses TRBV5-5 and TRBJ2-7, with D hard to call. Trimming shortened V by 4 bases and J by 2 bases, and 13 bases separated the two germline ends. CDR3 size: 14 residues. Germline CDR1 SGHKS, CDR2 YYEKEE (reference sequence). This CDR3 is CASSALGETYEQYF. In nucleotides, the CDR3 is TGTGCCAGCAGCGCCTTGGGCGAGACCTACGAGCAGTACTTC.

A word on this clonotype: This sequence may be a read error, since a much larger clone differs from it by one base. The chain links TRBV13 to TRBJ2-5; the D call may be TRBD1 or TRBD2 (7 bases each). The CDR3 runs 18 residues. Germline CDR1 reads PRHDT; CDR2 reads FYEKMQ (reference sequence). The CDR3 DNA reads TGTGCCCGCAGCTCCCTGGCAGGGGGGGGAGGGCCTCGAGAGACCCAGTACTTC. The encoded protein is CARSSLAGGGGPRETQYF.

This clonotype was found a few times. This rearrangement joins TRBV12-3 or TRBV12-4 to TRBJ2-5; maybe TRBD2 (6 bases). The V gene lost 0 bases and the J gene lost 6 bases, with 8 bases spanning the gap. This CDR3 has 13 residues. The CDR3 DNA sequence: TGTGCCAGCAGTTTAGCGGGAGGAAAGACCCAGTACTTC. The encoded protein is CASSLAGGKTQYF.

This clonotype showed up many times. The chain employs TRBV12-3 or TRBV12-4 and TRBJ2-4; 11 bases are shared with TRBD2. The J segment lost 0 bases and the V segment lost 10 bases, leaving 11 bases of the junction unmatched. CDR3 length: 17 residues. CDR3 amino acids: CATGGLAGGLAKNIQYF. CDR3 bases: TGTGCCACCGGGGGGCTAGCGGGAGGTCTAGCCAAAAACATTCAGTACTTC.

The chain uses TRBV27 and TRBJ2-3, with a possible D match to TRBD1 (6 bases). The CDR3 is 17 amino acids. Per the germline V gene, CDR1 is MNHEY and CDR2 is SMNVEV (reference sequence). Trimming removed 1 base from V and 8 bases from J, with 22 bases in between. CDR3 nucleotide sequence: TGTGCCAGCAGTTTATGGGCCGGGACAACGATAGGTGGTACGCAGTATTTT. It is translated as CASSLWAGTTIGGTQYF.

The DNA of the CDR3 is TGTGCCAGCAGCCAAGATCGGCCGGCAGGGTCGGTCTACGAGCAGTACTTC. Translated: CASSQDRPAGSVYEQYF. This sequence joins TRBV3-1 and TRBJ2-7; D is perhaps TRBD1 (5 bases). V was pared by 0 bases and J by 3 bases, with 18 bases between. The germline V gene encodes CDR1 LGHDT and CDR2 YNNKEL (reference sequence). The CDR3 extends over 17 amino acids.

This clonotype was counted a few times. The chain has TRBV27 and TRBJ2-6; possibly TRBD1 for D (5 bases). Germline loops: CDR1 MNHEY, CDR2 SMNVEV (reference sequence). The CDR3 has 17 amino acids. Deletions cut 5 bases from V and 1 base from J, with 15 bases between. The CDR3 spells CASSESLGQSGANVLTF. Written as DNA, the CDR3 is TGTGCCAGCAGTGAATCTCTGGGGCAGTCTGGGGCCAACGTCCTGACTTTC.

The chain combines TRBV12-3 or TRBV12-4 with TRBJ2-3; TRBD2 matches at 11 bases. Trimming at V came to 5 bases and at J to 5 bases, leaving 12 bases not matched to a gene. CDR3 length equals 17 residues. The CDR3, as DNA: TGTGCCAGCAGTCAACCTTCACTAGCGGGAGCTATAGATACGCAGTATTTT. This translates into CASSQPSLAGAIDTQYF.

This clonotype has at least ten counts. The genes are TRBV7-8 and TRBJ1-4; D is ambiguous. This CDR3 is built from 11 residues. V was pared by 0 bases and J by 12 bases, with 5 bases between. The germline CDR1 and CDR2 sequences are SGHVS and FQNEAQ. The chain's CDR3 is CASSLALELFF. For the CDR3, the DNA is TGTGCCAGCAGCTTAGCCCTAGAACTGTTTTTT.

Remarks on this clonotype: This clone may be a read error of a much larger clone one base away. The DNA of the CDR3 is TGTGTCAGCAGCTTTTCGGGCACTGAAGCTTTCTTT. The encoded protein is CVSSFSGTEAFF. The chain carries TRBV25-1 and TRBJ1-1; the D is unclear. Looked up from germline, CDR1 is MGHDK and CDR2 is SYGVNS. The CDR3 extends over 12 amino acids.

This clonotype appeared many times. This CDR3 reads CASSQGTGPGNTIYF. The DNA of the CDR3 is TGTGCCAGCAGCCAAGGGACAGGGCCGGGAAACACCATATATTTT. The chain recombines TRBV3-1 with TRBJ1-3; 8 nucleotides line up with TRBD1. The V gene's germline CDR1 is LGHDT and CDR2 YNNKEL (reference sequence). Unmatched junction bases numbered 3, after V lost 1 base and J lost 4 bases. This CDR3 has 15 amino acids.

This chain uses TRBV19 with TRBJ2-5, with D possibly matching TRBD1 (6 bases). Per the germline V gene, CDR1 is LNHDA and CDR2 is SQIVND (reference sequence). V was shortened by 5 bases and J by 5 bases, with 12 bases between the two germline ends. There are 13 residues in the CDR3. Here the CDR3 DNA reads TGTGCCAGTAGTTCAGGGGTGGTTGAGACCCAGTACTTC. Protein sequence: CASSSGVVETQYF.

The chain recombines TRBV6-1 with TRBJ1-5; no clear D. CDR3 length: 17 amino acids. Germline values: CDR1 MNHNS, CDR2 SASEGT. V dropped 2 bases and J dropped 1 base, with 15 bases sitting between them. CDR3 nucleotide sequence: TGTGCCAGCAGTGAACAGGAGTTCCCCATCAGCAATCAGCCCCAGCATTTT. This gives the protein CASSEQEFPISNQPQHF.

This clonotype was observed at least ten times. The V call is TRBV5-1, the J call TRBJ2-1; D tentatively reads TRBD1 or TRBD2 (5 bases each). With 1 base removed from V and 6 bases from J, the gap between germline ends came to 17 bases. CDR3 length equals 16 residues. CDR1 SGHRS and CDR2 YFSETQ come from the germline V gene. In nucleotides, the CDR3 is TGCGCCAGCAGCTTGCCCGGGACCGGGGCTTCCAATGAGCAGTTCTTC. Translating gives CASSLPGTGASNEQFF.